One and the same sample provided the 15 T cell receptor beta chains below, sequenced in a study of cytomegalovirus exposure and HLA in healthy donors. PCR employed 60 Vbeta and 13 Jbeta primers. Profiled with immunoSEQ multiplex PCR; TCRdb holds only in-frame clones, not every one. The repertoire holds 200,000 to 250,000 clones, with roughly 89% as singletons. The specimen was PBMCs. These receptors were obtained from a woman in her late teens or twenties in good health and CMV-seronegative.

This sequence joins TRBV7-2 and TRBJ1-1; 7 bases map to TRBD1. V shed 3 bases, J shed 1 base, and the junction held 2 bases outside the gene matches. Germline CDR1 is SGHTA and CDR2 is FQGNSA. The CDR3 extends over 14 amino acids. CDR3 sequence reads: CASSFRDRNTEAFF. The CDR3 coding sequence is TGTGCCAGCAGCTTCCGGGACAGGAACACTGAAGCTTTCTTT.

The V call is TRBV27, the J call TRBJ2-7; D remains unclear. Germline lookup yields CDR1 MNHEY and CDR2 SMNVEV (reference sequence). V dropped 3 bases and J dropped 3 bases, with 9 bases sitting between them. This CDR3 is 13 amino acids long. The CDR3 loop reads CASSLSVYYEQYF. Here the CDR3 DNA reads TGTGCCAGCAGTTTGTCGGTATACTACGAGCAGTACTTC.

The chain links TRBV7-9 to TRBJ1-2; no reliable D call. This CDR3 spans 16 amino acids. Trimming cost V 5 bases and J 4 bases, with 20 bases left between them. Germline V gene sequence: CDR1 SEHNR, CDR2 FQNEAQ (reference sequence). For the CDR3, the DNA is TGTGCCAGCAGCAGCGTCAGTGGGTCCCTCCTCTATGGCTACACCTTC. Residues: CASSSVSGSLLYGYTF.

This clone is a singleton in its sample. The rearrangement uses TRBV6-5 and TRBJ2-3; 8 nucleotides align to TRBD2. With 6 bases clipped from V and 2 bases from J, the junction kept 7 bases outside the gene matches. Germline loops: CDR1 MNHEY, CDR2 SVGAGI. The CDR3 totals 15 residues. The CDR3 nucleotides are TGTGCCAGCAGCAGCGGGGGTCCCTCCACAGATACGCAGTATTTT. This sequence encodes CASSSGGPSTDTQYF.

The rearrangement joins TRBV4-2 to TRBJ2-1; D uncertain. The CDR3 is 15 amino acids. Trimming removed 0 bases at V and 2 bases at J, with 8 bases between. CDR1 is LGHNA and CDR2 is YNFKEQ in the germline V gene. Here the CDR3 DNA reads TGTGCCAGCAGCCAAGACCACAACACCTACAATGAGCAGTTCTTC. Its protein is CASSQDHNTYNEQFF.

This chain links TRBV23-1 with TRBJ2-4, with D uncertain. Being an ORF, TRBV23-1 has a function that is uncertain. This CDR3 is 14 amino acids long. Trimming removed 7 bases at V and 8 bases at J, with 18 bases between. CDR3 residues: CASTCEGSEDIQYF. The DNA of the CDR3 is TGCGCCAGCACATGCGAAGGATCTGAGGACATTCAGTACTTC.

The J gene is TRBJ1-2, the V gene TRBV5-3, with D possibly TRBD1 on 5 matching bases. TRBV5-3 is reported as an ORF; its role is uncertain. This CDR3 is 16 amino acids long. Trimming cost V 1 base and J 4 bases, with 17 bases left between them. Here the CDR3 DNA reads TGTGCCAGAAGCTTGACGGTAGACAGCATTTCCTATGGCTACACCTTC. The encoded protein is CARSLTVDSISYGYTF.

The V and J genes are TRBV4-3 and TRBJ2-4; the D is unclear. The germline CDR1 and CDR2 sequences are LGHNA and YSLEER. V shed 1 base and J shed 2 bases, with 9 bases lying between them. The CDR3 covers 15 residues. The CDR3 is CASSQGISPKNIQYF. The CDR3 bases are TGCGCCAGCAGCCAAGGTATTAGCCCCAAAAACATTCAGTACTTC.

The CDR3 nucleotides are TGTGCCAGCAGCCCGCTCGGGGGGCGGAACAATGAGCAGTTCTTC. Protein sequence: CASSPLGGRNNEQFF. This chain connects TRBV5-6 to TRBJ2-1; D is perhaps TRBD2 (7 bases). Trimming took 4 bases from V and 5 from J, leaving 16 bases between them. CDR3 size: 15 residues. CDR1 and CDR2 (germline): SGHDT, YYEEEE.

The chain is built from TRBV18 and TRBJ2-7; D may be TRBD2 (6 bases). CDR1 is KGHSH, CDR2 LQKENI, per germline. V was shortened by 3 bases and J by 5 bases, with 11 bases between the two germline ends. The CDR3 has 13 amino acids. The CDR3 loop reads CASSPLRDHEQYF. In DNA, the CDR3 is TGTGCCAGCTCACCCTTGCGGGACCACGAGCAGTACTTC.

J is TRBJ2-2 and V is TRBV10-3, with TRBD2 matching over 7 bases. Germline loops: CDR1 ENHRY, CDR2 SYGVKD. The J segment lost 6 bases and the V segment lost 0 bases, leaving 10 bases of the junction unmatched. This CDR3 has 17 residues. The CDR3 sequence is CAISESLLATFAGELFF. The CDR3 region has the DNA TGTGCCATCAGTGAGTCATTACTAGCGACCTTTGCCGGGGAGCTGTTTTTT.

The chain has TRBV6-9 and TRBJ2-3, with D unresolved. The length of the CDR3 is 11 residues. The ends were cut back, 9 bases at V and 5 bases at J, with 9 bases in the middle. CDR1 MNHGY and CDR2 SVAAGI come from the germline V gene. For the CDR3, the DNA is TGTGCCAGTACGGGTCAAGATACGCAGTATTTT. Encoded protein: CASTGQDTQYF.

In its sample, this clone was seen a few times. The chain is built from TRBV5-1 and TRBJ2-1; a weak D match, TRBD1 (5 bases). The germline V and J ends were trimmed by 0 bases and 7 bases, with 14 bases remaining between them. Germline CDR1 SGHRS, CDR2 YFSETQ. The CDR3 is 15 residues long. In DNA form, the CDR3 reads TGCGCCAGCAGCTTGGAGGGGATGGGGCAAAATGAGCAGTTCTTC. This codes for CASSLEGMGQNEQFF.

The chain has TRBV7-9 and TRBJ2-5; 10 bases are a match to TRBD1. This CDR3 has 16 residues. Germline V gene lookup returns CDR1 SEHNR and CDR2 FQNEAQ (reference sequence). Trimming took 4 bases from V and 4 from J; bases not matched to a gene: 9. The CDR3: CASSSWTGGARETQYF. CDR3 sequence (DNA): TGTGCCAGCAGCTCGTGGACAGGGGGTGCCCGAGAGACCCAGTACTTC.

V and J are TRBV7-2 and TRBJ2-3, with TRBD2 as a possible D gene (6 bases). CDR3 length: 14 amino acids. V was cut by 5 bases and J by 2 bases, with 11 bases left in between. Looked up from germline, CDR1 is SGHTA and CDR2 is FQGNSA. CDR3 coding DNA: TGTGCCAGCAGCCGGGACTTGTCCACAGATACGCAGTATTTT. Translation gives CASSRDLSTDTQYF.